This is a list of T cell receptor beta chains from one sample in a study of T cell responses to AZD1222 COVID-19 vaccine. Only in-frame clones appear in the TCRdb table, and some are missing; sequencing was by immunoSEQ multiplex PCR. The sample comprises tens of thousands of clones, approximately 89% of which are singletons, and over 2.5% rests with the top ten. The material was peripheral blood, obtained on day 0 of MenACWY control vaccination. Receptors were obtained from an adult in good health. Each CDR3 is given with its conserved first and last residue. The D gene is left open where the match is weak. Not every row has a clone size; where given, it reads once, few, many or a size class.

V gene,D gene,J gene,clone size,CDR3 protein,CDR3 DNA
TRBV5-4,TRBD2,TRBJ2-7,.,CASSLMASGGAAYEQYF,TGTGCCAGCAGCTTGATGGCTAGCGGGGGGGCCGCCTACGAGCAGTACTTC
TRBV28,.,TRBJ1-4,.,CASSYGVGEKLFF,TGTGCCAGCAGTTACGGGGTGGGTGAAAAACTGTTTTTT
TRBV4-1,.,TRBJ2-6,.,CATHRELPGANVLTF,TGCGCCACCCACCGTGAGTTACCTGGGGCCAACGTCCTGACTTTC
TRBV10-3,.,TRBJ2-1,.,CAIYGGAGSEQFF,TGTGCCATCTACGGGGGTGCCGGGAGCGAGCAGTTCTTC
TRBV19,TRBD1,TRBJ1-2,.,CASSRGTASHYGYTF,TGTGCCAGTAGTAGAGGGACAGCCTCTCACTATGGCTACACCTTC
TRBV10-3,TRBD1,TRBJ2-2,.,CAISLRDRDTGELFF,TGTGCCATCAGTCTCCGGGACAGGGACACCGGGGAGCTGTTTTTT
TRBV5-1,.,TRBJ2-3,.,CASSHRRGDTQYF,TGCGCCAGCAGCCATAGACGGGGCGATACGCAGTATTTT
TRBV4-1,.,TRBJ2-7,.,CASSQVFIQDGQGDEQYF,TGCGCCAGCAGCCAAGTATTCATCCAGGACGGGCAGGGAGACGAGCAGTACTTC
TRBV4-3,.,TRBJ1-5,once,CASSQDYQGRPQHF,TGCGCCAGCAGCCAGGACTACCAGGGACGGCCCCAGCATTTT
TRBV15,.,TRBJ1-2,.,CATSPREGSSNYGYTF,TGTGCCACCAGCCCCCGAGAGGGGTCATCTAACTATGGCTACACCTTC
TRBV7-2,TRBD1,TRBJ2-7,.,CASSSSGQGRYEQYF,TGTGCCAGCAGCTCCTCGGGACAGGGGAGGTACGAGCAGTACTTC
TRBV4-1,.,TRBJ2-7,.,CASSQDPTTYEQYF,TGCGCCAGCAGCCAAGATCCCACTACCTACGAGCAGTACTTC
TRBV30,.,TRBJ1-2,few,CAWSVTGAGGYTF,TGTGCCTGGAGTGTAACCGGGGCGGGTGGCTACACCTTC
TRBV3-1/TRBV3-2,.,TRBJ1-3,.,CASSRLRASGNTIYF,TGTGCCAGCAGCCGTCTTCGGGCCTCTGGAAACACCATATATTTT
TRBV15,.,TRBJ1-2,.,CATSRDRAANYGYTF,TGTGCCACCAGCAGAGATAGGGCAGCTAACTATGGCTACACCTTC
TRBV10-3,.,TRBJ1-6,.,CAISDLGGFESYNSPLHF,TGTGCCATCAGTGACCTCGGGGGGTTCGAATCCTATAATTCACCCCTCCACTTT
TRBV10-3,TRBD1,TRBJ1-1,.,CAISESGTGGTLGTEAFF,TGTGCCATCAGTGAGTCTGGGACAGGGGGGACCTTAGGGACTGAAGCTTTCTTT
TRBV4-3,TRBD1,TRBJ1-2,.,CASSPNGQGKGGETF,TGCGCCAGCAGCCCAAACGGACAGGGGAAAGGGGGTGAGACCTTC
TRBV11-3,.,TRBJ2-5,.,CASNRRGAETQYF,TGTGCCAGCAACCGACGGGGGGCCGAGACCCAGTACTTC
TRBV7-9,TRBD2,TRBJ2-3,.,CASSSQLSSGAIHPDTQYF,TGTGCCAGCAGCTCCCAACTAAGTAGCGGGGCTATACACCCAGATACGCAGTATTTT
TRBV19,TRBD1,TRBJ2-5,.,CASSLTGGEETQYF,TGTGCCAGTAGCCTTACAGGGGGCGAGGAGACCCAGTACTTC
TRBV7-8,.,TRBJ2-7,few,CASSFSAGQQYF,TGTGCCAGCAGCTTCTCGGCGGGGCAGCAGTACTTC
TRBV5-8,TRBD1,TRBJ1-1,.,CASSLMRGPTEAFF,TGTGCCAGCAGCTTGATGAGGGGGCCCACTGAAGCTTTCTTT
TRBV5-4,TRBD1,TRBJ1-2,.,CASSLEQGYGYTF,TGTGCCAGCAGCTTGGAACAGGGGTATGGCTACACCTTC
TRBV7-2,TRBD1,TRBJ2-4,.,CASTERTGSTIQYF,TGTGCCAGCACCGAAAGGACAGGGTCTACCATTCAGTACTTC
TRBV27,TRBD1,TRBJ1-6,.,CASSSTGTGSNSPLHF,TGTGCCAGCAGTTCTACCGGGACAGGGTCAAATTCACCCCTCCACTTT
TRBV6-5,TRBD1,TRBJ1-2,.,CASSRGVDGYTF,TGTGCCAGCAGCAGGGGGGTAGATGGCTACACCTTC
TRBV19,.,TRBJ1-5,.,CASSIGADEPQHF,TGTGCCAGTAGTATTGGAGCTGATGAGCCCCAGCATTTT
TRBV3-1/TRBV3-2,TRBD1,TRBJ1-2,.,CASSPRGGGSYGYTF,TGTGCCAGCAGCCCCCGGGGAGGGGGCAGCTATGGCTACACCTTC
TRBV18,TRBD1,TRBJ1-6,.,CASSPRDRGGHNSPLHF,TGTGCCAGCTCACCCCGGGACAGGGGAGGCCATAATTCACCCCTCCACTTT
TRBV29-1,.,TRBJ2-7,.,CSVSTAYEQYF,TGCAGCGTCAGCACCGCTTACGAGCAGTACTTC
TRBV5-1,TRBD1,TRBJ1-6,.,CASSLKGQGGSPLHF,TGCGCCAGCAGCTTGAAGGGACAGGGAGGGTCACCCCTCCACTTT
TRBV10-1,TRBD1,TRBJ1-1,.,CASRGTANTEAFF,TGCGCCAGCAGAGGGACAGCGAACACTGAAGCTTTCTTT
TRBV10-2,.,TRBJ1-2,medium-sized,CASSDSRVYGYTF,TGCGCCAGCAGTGACTCAAGGGTCTATGGCTACACCTTC
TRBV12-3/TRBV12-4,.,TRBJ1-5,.,CASRHRDNQPQHF,TGTGCCAGCAGACACAGGGACAATCAGCCCCAGCATTTT
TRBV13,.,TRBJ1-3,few,CASSSGLLPIYF,TGTGCCAGCAGCTCTGGTCTACTTCCCATATATTTT
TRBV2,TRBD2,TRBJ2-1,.,CASSASGVVGNEQFF,TGTGCCAGCAGTGCTAGCGGGGTAGTGGGCAATGAGCAGTTCTTC
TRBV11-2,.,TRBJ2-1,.,CASSPSRRRSNEQFF,TGTGCCAGCAGCCCCTCCCGACGGAGATCCAATGAGCAGTTCTTC